This TCR beta chain was profiled in a study of regulatory T cells in long-lasting Graves disease. Time point meaning: newly diagnosed GD, antithyroid drugs for less than 3 months. The TCR library used RNA extracted from PBMCs. This clonotype was detected only once. A much larger clone is a single base away; this may be a read error. The germline V gene has CDR1 SGHAT and CDR2 FQNNGV. This CDR3 has 19 amino acids. Through Arm-PCR of CDR3 regions and iRepertoire HTBI primers, TCR beta libraries were built. Original processing methods: Throughout the samples, researchers identified some 57 TRBV and about 15 TRBJ segments. TCRdb used MiXCR to reprocess the multiplex PCR reads, holding one entry per CDR3 protein. The V and J calls and clone size come from TCRdb's table, not from the authors' own analysis. The data show hundreds of thousands of distinct CDR3 sequences, roughly 13% seen once. The data also belong to a second study, concerning T cells in Graves' hyperthyroidism and ophthalmopathy. From that report: Investigators excluded patients with uncontrolled infection, other autoimmune disease, pregnancy or lactation.

The specimen was peripheral blood mononuclear cells (PBMCs), collected at new diagnosis, from a patient treated with antithyroid drugs. The chain has TRBV11-2 and TRBJ1-2; TRBD1 matches at 9 bases. The sequence was obtained from a man aged 25-40 years with Graves disease. CDR3 DNA sequence: TGTGCCAGCAGCTTAGATCGGTTCCCCGCGACAGGGGGGAACTATGGCTACGCCTTC. The encoded protein is CASSLDRFPATGGNYGYAF.